The next 25 T cell receptor beta chains were all read from a single sample in a study of T cells in Graves' hyperthyroidism and ophthalmopathy. Amplification targeted TCR beta CDR3 regions from RNA transcripts. Using the HTBI primer set, a first-round RT-PCR was run on the TCR CDR3. MiXCR was run by TCRdb on the multiplex PCR reads, yielding one entry per CDR3 protein. The profile shows roughly 400,000 distinct CDR3 sequences, around 15% of them singletons. The sample comprised blood. The receptors stem from a man in his forties or fifties with Graves' ophthalmopathy.

The table lists this clonotype with many counts. This rearrangement joins TRBV3-1 to TRBJ1-4; 7 bases map to TRBD1. Germline assignment: CDR1 LGHDT and CDR2 YNNKEL (reference sequence). The V and J ends lost 3 bases and 4 bases, in that order; junction bases with no gene match: 2. CDR3 size: 14 residues. This CDR3 is CASSQGQSNEKLFF. The CDR3 coding sequence is TGTGCCAGCAGCCAGGGACAGAGTAATGAAAAACTGTTTTTT.

This clonotype was seen ten or more times. This chain uses TRBV5-5 with TRBJ1-1; 12 positions agree with TRBD1. The trim removed 6 bases at V and 10 bases at J, leaving 13 bases unmatched. The CDR3 spans 15 residues. Germline assignment: CDR1 SGHKS and CDR2 YYEKEE (reference sequence). CDR3 residues: CASTSPPGQGALAFF. CDR3 in DNA: TGTGCCAGCACCTCCCCACCGGGACAGGGGGCTTTAGCTTTCTTT.

There are many counts of this clonotype. The chain links TRBV5-1 to TRBJ2-2; perhaps TRBD1 as D (5 bases). The germline gives CDR1 SGHRS, CDR2 YFSETQ. CDR3 length: 15 residues. Trimming removed 0 bases at V and 4 bases at J, with 10 bases between. The CDR3 DNA follows: TGCGCCAGCAGCTTGGAGGGGCGGTTCACCGGGGAGCTGTTTTTT. Translating gives CASSLEGRFTGELFF.

The chain combines TRBV20-1 with TRBJ2-7; D is uncertain. This CDR3 has 13 residues. CDR1 DFQATT and CDR2 SNEGSKA come from the germline V gene (reference sequence). V was cut by 4 bases and J by 1 base, with 11 bases left in between. CDR3 nucleotide sequence: TGCAGTGCTACCCCGCCTGGATCCTACGAGCAGTACTTC. It specifies CSATPPGSYEQYF.

This clonotype was detected many times. The chain is built from TRBV28 and TRBJ1-2; D remains unclear. CDR1 is MDHEN, CDR2 SYDVKM, per germline. Trimming removed 3 bases from V and 7 bases from J, with 15 bases in between. This CDR3 has 14 amino acids. DNA for the CDR3: TGTGCCAGCAGTTTTCCATCTCTCGGTCGTGGCTACACCTTC. Translated: CASSFPSLGRGYTF.

In this sample, this clonotype turned up many times. The chain recombines TRBV28 with TRBJ2-5; 7 positions match TRBD1. CDR1 is MDHEN and CDR2 is SYDVKM in the germline V gene. V lost 5 bases to trimming and J lost 1 base; unmatched junction nucleotides: 1. The CDR3 is 13 amino acids. This CDR3 reads CASSGDSQETQYF. CDR3 bases: TGTGCCAGCAGTGGGGACAGCCAAGAGACCCAGTACTTC.

The genes are TRBV4-2 and TRBJ1-4, with D perhaps TRBD1 (5 bases). Per the germline V gene, CDR1 is LGHNA and CDR2 is YNFKEQ. This CDR3 has 17 amino acids. The ends were cut back, 4 bases at V and 7 bases at J, with 22 bases in the middle. The CDR3 DNA reads TGTGCCAGCAGCCGCCAGACGCGGGACCCGGTATCTGAAAAACTGTTTTTT. Protein product: CASSRQTRDPVSEKLFF.

This clonotype has a count of ten or more. This chain uses TRBV3-1 with TRBJ1-2; perhaps TRBD1 as D (5 bases). V lost 6 bases and J 6 bases, leaving 14 bases between the germline ends. The CDR3 contains 13 residues. CDR1 and CDR2 from the germline V gene are LGHDT and YNNKEL (reference sequence). CDR3 in DNA: TGTGCCAGCAGAAGAGACAGTAGTCATGGCTACACCTTC. Translated, it gives CASRRDSSHGYTF.

Many counts were recorded for this clonotype. This chain connects TRBV7-9 to TRBJ2-1, with D hard to call. The CDR3 has 11 amino acids. Germline values: CDR1 SEHNR, CDR2 FQNEAQ (reference sequence). V gave up 5 bases and J gave up 9 bases, with 8 bases separating them. The CDR3 spells CASSPSIEQFF. CDR3 coding DNA: TGTGCCAGCAGCCCGTCGATTGAGCAGTTCTTC.

The chain employs TRBV6-2 or TRBV6-3 and TRBJ2-7; D remains ambiguous. The germline V and J ends were trimmed by 0 bases and 6 bases, with 9 bases remaining between them. This CDR3 has 13 amino acids. Per the germline V gene, CDR1 is MNHEY and CDR2 is SVGEGT. CDR3 bases: TGTGCCAGCAGTTACTCGGAGCTACTCGAGCAGTACTTC. Translating gives CASSYSELLEQYF.

This clonotype has at least ten counts. The V gene is TRBV30, the J gene TRBJ2-7; possibly TRBD1 for D (6 bases). Trimming left V 4 bases short and J 5 bases short, with 12 bases between. The germline CDR1 and CDR2 sequences are GTSNPN and SVGIG (reference sequence). This CDR3 has 12 residues. The CDR3 region is CAWTLTGNEQYF. The DNA of the CDR3 is TGTGCCTGGACCTTAACAGGGAACGAGCAGTACTTC.

At least ten counts were recorded for this clonotype. The genes are TRBV7-6 and TRBJ2-7; D possibly matches TRBD1 or TRBD2 (6 bases each). The CDR3 covers 16 residues. CDR1 and CDR2 (germline): SGHVS, FNYEAQ. Deletions cut 0 bases from V and 6 bases from J, with 18 bases between. CDR3 sequence reads: CASSLATGGPAVEQYF. The CDR3 DNA follows: TGTGCCAGCAGCTTAGCGACCGGGGGCCCGGCTGTCGAGCAGTACTTC.

The rearrangement links TRBV27 to TRBJ2-7, with D possibly called TRBD1 or TRBD2 (5 bases each). Trimming removed 4 bases at V and 6 bases at J, with 22 bases between. Germline CDR1 reads MNHEY; CDR2 reads SMNVEV (reference sequence). CDR3 size: 16 residues. The CDR3 region has the DNA TGTGCCAGCAGTTACAGGCACCCGGGACGAAACGCCGAGCAGTACTTC. It encodes CASSYRHPGRNAEQYF.

This clonotype was detected only a few times. The rearrangement links TRBV7-3 to TRBJ2-7; 9 positions agree with TRBD1. CDR3 length equals 14 residues. Unmatched junction bases numbered 8, after V lost 5 bases and J lost 6 bases. The germline CDR1 and CDR2 sequences are SGHTA and FQGTGA. CDR3 bases: TGTGCCAGCAGCGCGGGACAGGGACTCACCGAGCAGTACTTC. Residues: CASSAGQGLTEQYF.

V usage is TRBV2 and J usage is TRBJ2-7, with D possibly being TRBD1 or TRBD2 (6 bases each). Germline lookup yields CDR1 SNHLY and CDR2 FYNNEI. The CDR3 loop spans 13 amino acids. V was shortened by 6 bases and J by 9 bases, with 18 bases between the two germline ends. The CDR3 sequence is CASRGEPGAPQYF. CDR3 DNA sequence: TGTGCCAGCAGGGGTGAACCGGGGGCCCCGCAGTACTTC.

Many counts were recorded for this clonotype. J is TRBJ2-5 and V is TRBV3-1; 9 nucleotides match TRBD2. The CDR3 sequence is 17 residues long. The germline CDR1 and CDR2 sequences are LGHDT and YNNKEL (reference sequence). V was clipped by 1 base and J by 4 bases; unmatched bases: 10. In nucleotides, the CDR3 is TGTGCCAGCAGCCAAGGGTGGAGTAGCGGGAGTCGAGAGACCCAGTACTTC. Protein sequence: CASSQGWSSGSRETQYF.

Here the CDR3 reads CASSQGALGNTIYF. The DNA for the CDR3 is TGTGCCAGCAGCCAGGGGGCACTTGGAAACACCATATATTTT. The chain links TRBV3-1 to TRBJ1-3, with D perhaps TRBD1 (6 bases). V lost 3 bases and J lost 3, with 9 bases in between. This CDR3 spans 14 amino acids. Germline V lookup: CDR1 LGHDT, CDR2 YNNKEL (reference sequence).

This clonotype was detected a few times. The CDR3 region is CSEYAGSTDTQYF. The DNA of the CDR3 is TGCAGTGAATACGCGGGGAGCACAGATACGCAGTATTTT. The chain joins TRBV20-1 to TRBJ2-3; a weak D match, TRBD2 (6 bases). The CDR3 sequence is 13 residues long. CDR1 and CDR2 (germline): DFQATT, SNEGSKA (reference sequence). V gave up 7 bases and J gave up 0 bases, with 11 bases separating them.

This clonotype was observed at least ten times. The rearrangement links TRBV10-1 to TRBJ1-3; D not resolved. The germline V gene encodes CDR1 WNHNN and CDR2 SYGVQD (reference sequence). The V gene lost 3 bases and the J gene lost 4 bases, with 13 bases spanning the gap. CDR3 length: 15 amino acids. The CDR3 spells CASSDDSSGGNTIYF. CDR3 nucleotides: TGCGCCAGCAGTGATGACTCTTCAGGAGGAAACACCATATATTTT.

This clonotype has a count of ten or more. The chain has TRBV10-3 and TRBJ1-1, with D hard to call. The germline V gene has CDR1 ENHRY and CDR2 SYGVKD. V lost 6 bases to trimming and J lost 4 bases, with 9 bases between them. CDR3 length: 12 amino acids. The CDR3: CAIREVGTEAFF. CDR3 bases: TGTGCCATCAGGGAGGTGGGCACTGAAGCTTTCTTT.

At least ten counts were recorded for this clonotype. This chain connects TRBV20-1 to TRBJ2-7, with D possibly matching TRBD2 (5 bases). Germline values: CDR1 DFQATT, CDR2 SNEGSKA (reference sequence). The CDR3 is made up of 11 amino acids. V was clipped by 1 base and J by 7 bases, with 8 bases between them. The CDR3: CSARGPGEQYF. The CDR3 DNA is TGCAGTGCTAGAGGGCCGGGGGAGCAGTACTTC.

The J gene is TRBJ2-1, the V gene TRBV6-1; 13 nucleotides match TRBD2. CDR1 is MNHNS, CDR2 SASEGT, per germline. There are 15 residues in the CDR3. Germline trimming cut 6 bases from V and 7 bases from J; bases unmatched to any gene: 6. The CDR3 bases are TGTGCCAGCAGAAGGGGGACTAGCGGGACGAATGAGCAGTTCTTC. Protein sequence: CASRRGTSGTNEQFF.

This clonotype appeared many times. The chain employs TRBV12-3 or TRBV12-4 and TRBJ1-2; no clear D gene. The CDR3 extends over 12 amino acids. V lost 7 bases to trimming and J lost 4 bases, with 10 bases between them. Here the CDR3 reads CASKTGPYGYTF. The CDR3 DNA is TGTGCCAGCAAGACGGGCCCCTATGGCTACACCTTC.

This clonotype was counted between two and nine times. The chain couples TRBV6-1 to TRBJ1-6; possibly TRBD1 for D (5 bases). Deletions cut 6 bases from V and 10 bases from J, with 10 bases between. The V gene's germline CDR1 is MNHNS and CDR2 SASEGT. CDR3 size: 12 residues. CDR3 amino acids: CASRRQNSPLHF. Here the CDR3 DNA reads TGTGCCAGCAGAAGACAGAACTCACCCCTCCACTTT.

At least ten counts were recorded for this clonotype. J is TRBJ1-4 and V is TRBV30; D remains unclear. CDR3 length: 11 amino acids. Per the germline V gene, CDR1 is GTSNPN and CDR2 is SVGIG (reference sequence). V was clipped by 3 bases and J by 10 bases, with 9 bases between them. The CDR3 here is CAWSPSGKLFF. The CDR3 DNA follows: TGTGCCTGGAGCCCCTCAGGAAAACTGTTTTTT. Supplemented by reference TRBV30 and TRBJ1-4, the full variable domain reads SQTIHQWPATLVQPVGSPLSLECTVEGTSNPNLYWYRQAAGRGLQLLFYSVGIGQISSEVPQNLSASRPQDRQFILSSKKLLLSDSGFYLCAWSPSGKLFFGSGTQLSVL.